The clone carrying this TCR beta chain has at least ten counts. One entry per CDR3 protein results from TCRdb running MiXCR on the RT-PCR reads. The sample includes approximately 33,000 distinct CDR3 sequences, almost 7% of them seen just once. These data are taken from a study of patients and donors after allogeneic stem cell transplantation. This sequence was found in a human donor who was either an allogeneic HSCT recipient or a stem cell or donor lymphocyte infusion donor (not recorded which). It is not recorded whose cells these are; they may come from a transplant donor. The sequenced sample was blood, either unsorted or a sorted T cell fraction (not recorded which).

CDR3 sequence reads: CASSYSQNEQFF. For the CDR3, the DNA is TGTGCCAGCAGTTACTCCCAGAATGAGCAGTTCTTC. The chain links TRBV6-2 or TRBV6-3 to TRBJ2-1; D remains ambiguous. This CDR3 spans 12 amino acids. V lost 0 bases, J lost 7 bases, and 4 bases lay in between. Germline V lookup: CDR1 MNHEY, CDR2 SVGEGT.